The present T cell receptor beta chain was sequenced within a study of shared clonotypes between healthy human individuals. Across several immunoSEQ plates, the genomic DNA of each subset was split evenly. Original methodology: Owing to the provision of junction-only sequences devoid of quality scores by immunoSEQ, filtering differed. The assay was immunoSEQ multiplex PCR, and TCRdb's table has in-frame clones only and misses some. V, J and clone size were drawn from that table, and D and trimming were deduced from the DNA. The repertoire holds about 820,000 clones, with 80% to 95% as singletons. As defined, naive CD8 cells were CD45RO-negative and positively selected for CCR7, with terminally differentiated effector memory CD45RA+ cells excluded. CDR1 and CDR2 from the germline V gene are SGHDT and YYEEEE. V dropped 0 bases and J dropped 7; count of bases not matched to a gene: 4. The CDR3 runs to 14 residues.

Sequencing was done on a sample of naive CD8+ T cells sorted from blood. This TCR was sampled from a man aged 25-40 years in good health. V and J are TRBV5-6 and TRBJ1-5; 7 nucleotides line up with TRBD1. In DNA form, the CDR3 reads TGTGCCAGCAGCTTGGGACAGGGCATACAGCCCCAGCATTTT. Translation: CASSLGQGIQPQHF.